These 27 T cell receptor beta chains came from one sample sequenced in a study of shared clonotypes between healthy human individuals. Libraries were prepared by immunoSEQ multiplex PCR; TCRdb keeps only in-frame clonotypes and omits some of them. Among millions of clones, approximately 94% were seen once, and the ten largest hold roughly 1.1%. CD45RO-negative, CCR7-selected cells formed the naive CD8 fraction, which excluded terminally differentiated effector memory CD45RA+ cells. Sequenced sample: naive CD8+ T cells sorted from blood. These receptors came from a man younger than 30 in good health.

This chain uses TRBV29-1 with TRBJ2-1; D unresolved. The CDR3 runs to 14 residues. With 5 bases removed from V and 2 bases from J, the gap between germline ends came to 13 bases. From germline, CDR1 is SQVTM and CDR2 ANQGSEA. The CDR3 region has the DNA TGCAGCGTTAACGGAGTTGAGACCTACAATGAGCAGTTCTTC. This translates into CSVNGVETYNEQFF.

The V call is TRBV5-1, the J call TRBJ2-1; the D call may be TRBD1 or TRBD2 (5 bases each). V lost 0 bases, J lost 3 bases, and 13 bases lay in between. The CDR3 runs 16 residues. The V gene's germline CDR1 is SGHRS and CDR2 YFSETQ. The CDR3 DNA reads as TGCGCCAGCAGCTTGGGTTGGGGCGAGGGCTACAATGAGCAGTTCTTC. This gives the protein CASSLGWGEGYNEQFF.

The chain links TRBV7-2 to TRBJ1-5, with D possibly being TRBD1 (5 bases). Between the trimmed V and J ends, which lost 4 bases and 8 bases, there was a span of 9 bases. This CDR3 is built from 12 residues. Germline values: CDR1 SGHTA, CDR2 FQGNSA. CDR3 nucleotide sequence: TGTGCCAGCAGCTCCCTGGGGGAGCCCCAGCATTTT. It encodes CASSSLGEPQHF.

The chain is built from TRBV5-1 and TRBJ1-2, with D tentatively TRBD1 (5 bases). The CDR3 covers 14 residues. Germline CDR1 and CDR2: SGHRS and YFSETQ. V dropped 0 bases and J dropped 3 bases, with 9 bases sitting between them. The CDR3 DNA sequence: TGCGCCAGCAGCTTGGATTCGACAGACTATGGCTACACCTTC. It encodes CASSLDSTDYGYTF.

With regard to this clone: Other DNA sequences within the sample encode an identical CDR3. V and J are TRBV7-9 and TRBJ1-1; 9 bases align to TRBD1. Trimming at V came to 5 bases and at J to 0 bases, leaving 4 bases not matched to a gene. This CDR3 spans 15 amino acids. Germline V gives CDR1 SEHNR, CDR2 FQNEAQ (reference sequence). The CDR3 spells CASSKGQGMNTEAFF. The CDR3 DNA reads TGTGCCAGCAGCAAGGGACAGGGAATGAACACTGAAGCTTTCTTT. The full variable domain, with the rest looked up from reference TRBV7-9 and TRBJ1-1, is DTGVSQNPRHKITKRGQNVTFRCDPISEHNRLYWYRQTLGQGPEFLTYFQNEAQLEKSRLLSDRFSAERPKGSFSTLEIQRTEQGDSAMYLCASSKGQGMNTEAFFGQGTRLTVV.

This rearrangement joins TRBV2 to TRBJ2-5; 7 nucleotides agree with TRBD1. Losses at the gene ends were 4 bases for V and 0 bases for J; bases not matched to a gene: 5. CDR1 is SNHLY and CDR2 is FYNNEI in the germline V gene. The CDR3 is 15 residues long. Here the CDR3 reads CASSGTGEDQETQYF. DNA for the CDR3: TGTGCCAGCAGTGGAACAGGGGAAGACCAAGAGACCCAGTACTTC.

The chain has TRBV7-8 and TRBJ2-7; D not certain. Trimming took 0 bases from V and 3 from J, leaving 6 bases between them. Germline CDR1 is SGHVS and CDR2 is FQNEAQ. The CDR3 covers 13 residues. CDR3 loop: CASSLASDYEQYF. The DNA for the CDR3 is TGTGCCAGCAGCTTAGCCTCTGACTACGAGCAGTACTTC.

V usage is TRBV7-9 and J usage is TRBJ1-2; D is perhaps TRBD1 (5 bases). CDR3 size: 13 residues. V lost 3 bases and J lost 4, with 9 bases in between. Germline CDR1 reads SEHNR; CDR2 reads FQNEAQ (reference sequence). The CDR3 DNA follows: TGTGCCAGCAGCTTCGACAGACCCTATGGCTACACCTTC. This gives the protein CASSFDRPYGYTF. Full variable domain (remainder filled in from reference TRBV7-9 and TRBJ1-2): DTGVSQNPRHKITKRGQNVTFRCDPISEHNRLYWYRQTLGQGPEFLTYFQNEAQLEKSRLLSDRFSAERPKGSFSTLEIQRTEQGDSAMYLCASSFDRPYGYTFGSGTRLTVV.

This clone appeared once. The chain has TRBV7-9 and TRBJ1-6, with no clear D. The CDR3 runs 17 residues. Trimming pared 1 base from V and 0 bases from J, leaving 10 bases between. The germline V gene has CDR1 SEHNR and CDR2 FQNEAQ (reference sequence). CDR3 region: CASSLEGSSSYNSPLHF. Written as DNA, the CDR3 is TGTGCCAGCAGCTTAGAAGGGTCGAGCTCCTATAATTCACCCCTCCACTTT.

V is TRBV5-4 and J is TRBJ2-5; TRBD2 might be the D (6 bases). The CDR3 sequence is 15 residues long. The germline V gene encodes CDR1 SGHNT and CDR2 YYREEE (reference sequence). Trimming removed 2 bases at V and 1 base at J, with 12 bases between. CDR3 residues: CASSFGPGGQETQYF. The CDR3 DNA follows: TGTGCCAGCAGCTTTGGCCCCGGGGGCCAAGAGACCCAGTACTTC.

Worth noting for this clone: This specimen includes other DNA sequences encoding the same CDR3. The chain recombines TRBV27 with TRBJ1-5; a possible D gene is TRBD1 (6 bases). Trimming cost V 6 bases and J 0 bases, with 9 bases left between them. Per germline, CDR1 MNHEY and CDR2 SMNVEV (reference sequence). The CDR3 consists of 14 residues. CDR3 loop: CASRTDSSNQPQHF. The DNA for the CDR3 is TGTGCCAGCAGGACGGACAGTAGCAATCAGCCCCAGCATTTT.

The CDR3 coding sequence is TGTGCCAGCACCCAGGGACATTCCTACAATGAGCAGTTCTTC. Protein product: CASTQGHSYNEQFF. The V call is TRBV13, the J call TRBJ2-1, with a weak D call TRBD1 (6 bases). CDR1 and CDR2 (germline): PRHDT, FYEKMQ (reference sequence). V shed 7 bases and J shed 1 base, with 11 bases lying between them. The CDR3 runs to 14 residues. The full variable domain, rest sourced from reference TRBV13 and TRBJ2-1, is AAGVIQSPRHLIKEKRETATLKCYPIPRHDTVYWYQQGPGQDPQFLISFYEKMQSDKGSIPDRFSAQQFSDYHSELNMSSLELGDSALYFCASTQGHSYNEQFFGPGTRLTVL.

The CDR3 sequence is CASSKGREGTEAFF. The CDR3 DNA reads TGTGCCAGCAGTAAGGGGAGGGAGGGGACTGAAGCTTTCTTT. The V call is TRBV2, the J call TRBJ1-1; D perhaps matches TRBD1 (5 bases). The V end lost 5 bases, the J end lost 5 bases, and 15 bases lay between the germline ends. This CDR3 has 14 amino acids. Germline CDR1 SNHLY, CDR2 FYNNEI.

This chain joins TRBV7-9 and TRBJ2-7; TRBD1 matches 8 bases. V lost 5 bases and J lost 3; bases outside the gene matches: 15. The CDR3 covers 17 residues. CDR1 SEHNR and CDR2 FQNEAQ come from the germline V gene (reference sequence). In DNA, the CDR3 is TGTGCCAGCAGCCCTAAGGTTTCGGGACAGGACGACTACGAGCAGTACTTC. This gives the protein CASSPKVSGQDDYEQYF.

About this clone: The sample contains more than one DNA sequence encoding this CDR3. CDR3 residues: CASSFSGVNQPQHF. Written as DNA, the CDR3 is TGTGCCAGCAGTTTCAGCGGGGTCAATCAGCCCCAGCATTTT. The rearrangement joins TRBV27 to TRBJ1-5; D call uncertain. V was trimmed by 3 bases and J by 3 bases, leaving 9 bases between them. The CDR3 loop spans 14 amino acids. The germline CDR1 and CDR2 sequences are MNHEY and SMNVEV (reference sequence).

The J gene is TRBJ2-7, the V gene TRBV4-3; D may correspond to TRBD1 or TRBD2 (7 bases each). V lost 3 bases and J lost 0, with 15 bases in between. The CDR3 runs 16 residues. Per the germline V gene, CDR1 is LGHNA and CDR2 is YSLEER. CDR3 nucleotide sequence: TGCGCCAGCAGCCAGCTTGCGGGGGACAGCTCCTACGAGCAGTACTTC. Encoded protein: CASSQLAGDSSYEQYF.

V usage is TRBV29-1 and J usage is TRBJ2-3; D not certain. Trimming took 4 bases from V and 1 from J, leaving 18 bases between them. This CDR3 is built from 16 residues. Per the germline V gene, CDR1 is SQVTM and CDR2 is ANQGSEA. The CDR3 loop reads CSVGLSFLTGTDTQYF. CDR3 sequence (DNA): TGCAGCGTTGGCCTTTCGTTCCTTACGGGCACAGATACGCAGTATTTT.

The genes are TRBV11-2 and TRBJ2-7; the match to TRBD2 covers 8 bases. Germline CDR1 and CDR2: SGHAT and FQNNGV. V trimming: 4 bases; J trimming: 4 bases; junction bases outside the gene matches: 6. The length of the CDR3 is 14 residues. The CDR3 here is CASSYVAGLYEQYF. CDR3 bases: TGTGCCAGCAGCTATGTAGCGGGACTTTACGAGCAGTACTTC.

The rearrangement links TRBV9 to TRBJ2-3; 8 bases are shared with TRBD2. V was clipped by 6 bases and J by 2 bases; unmatched bases: 11. The CDR3 has 16 amino acids. Germline CDR1 SGDLS, CDR2 YYNGEE. The chain's CDR3 is CASTRGGPSSTDTQYF. CDR3 coding DNA: TGTGCCAGCACTCGGGGGGGCCCCTCCTCCACAGATACGCAGTATTTT.

To note about this clone: Additional DNA sequences in this sample encode the identical CDR3. V and J are TRBV11-2 and TRBJ2-7; 7 bases are a match to TRBD1. The CDR3 covers 15 residues. V shed 0 bases, J shed 0 bases, and the junction held 2 bases outside the gene matches. The V gene's germline CDR1 is SGHAT and CDR2 FQNNGV. This chain's CDR3 is CASSLEAGGSYEQYF. The DNA for the CDR3 is TGTGCCAGCAGCTTAGAGGCAGGGGGCTCCTACGAGCAGTACTTC.

The chain uses TRBV2 and TRBJ2-5; D is possibly TRBD2 (6 bases). Germline CDR1 and CDR2: SNHLY and FYNNEI. The CDR3 length is 15 residues. V was cut by 4 bases and J by 5 bases, with 17 bases left in between. CDR3 nucleotide sequence: TGTGCCAGCAGTGGGCGGCGGGGACCTCGGGAGACCCAGTACTTC. It specifies CASSGRRGPRETQYF.

The CDR3 nucleotides read TGCGCCAGCGGATCACAGGGCTACGAGCAGTACTTC. This translates into CASGSQGYEQYF. The chain combines TRBV5-1 with TRBJ2-7, with D possibly being TRBD1 (6 bases). CDR3 length: 12 amino acids. Looked up from germline, CDR1 is SGHRS and CDR2 is YFSETQ. V gave up 7 bases and J gave up 3 bases, with 11 bases separating them.

The rearrangement links TRBV13 to TRBJ1-4, with D possibly TRBD1 on 5 matching bases. The CDR3 is made up of 11 amino acids. Looked up from germline, CDR1 is PRHDT and CDR2 is FYEKMQ (reference sequence). Trimming took 1 base from V and 12 from J, leaving 6 bases between them. The CDR3 loop is CASSLEGQLFF. The CDR3 region has the DNA TGTGCCAGCAGCTTAGAGGGGCAACTGTTTTTT.

This clone was seen a single time. The chain links TRBV7-2 to TRBJ1-4; 8 bases map to TRBD1. After removal of 5 bases from V and 4 bases from J, the junction contained 9 bases not matched to a gene. Per the germline V gene, CDR1 is SGHTA and CDR2 is FQGNSA. The CDR3 runs to 16 residues. This CDR3 is CASSTGTGLINEKLFF. For the CDR3, the DNA is TGTGCCAGCAGCACCGGGACAGGCCTAATTAATGAAAAACTGTTTTTT.

The gene calls are TRBV18 and TRBJ2-3, with a possible D match to TRBD2 (5 bases). This CDR3 comprises 17 residues. CDR1 and CDR2 (germline): KGHSH, LQKENI. Trimming left V 3 bases short and J 2 bases short, with 18 bases between. The chain's CDR3 is CASSPPFLEGVTDTQYF. Written as DNA, the CDR3 is TGTGCCAGCTCACCCCCCTTTTTAGAGGGTGTCACAGATACGCAGTATTTT.

This clone showed up just once. V gene TRBV7-9 combines with J gene TRBJ1-1; the match to TRBD1 covers 10 bases. V lost 5 bases, J lost 4 bases, and 7 bases stayed unmatched. Germline V gene sequence: CDR1 SEHNR, CDR2 FQNEAQ (reference sequence). CDR3 length: 15 residues. DNA of the CDR3: TGTGCCAGCAGCCAAACCGGGACAGGGGTCACTGAAGCTTTCTTT. Protein product: CASSQTGTGVTEAFF.

This chain connects TRBV28 to TRBJ2-5; 12 nucleotides agree with TRBD2. V lost 5 bases and J lost 2; bases outside the gene matches: 15. The CDR3 consists of 19 residues. CDR1 is MDHEN, CDR2 SYDVKM, per germline. CDR3 protein: CASSDQRTSGALAQETQYF. The CDR3 bases are TGTGCCAGCAGTGACCAGAGGACTAGCGGGGCGTTAGCACAAGAGACCCAGTACTTC.